The next 2 T cell receptor beta chains were all read from a single sample in a study of CD8+ T cells in alopecia areata. Isolated RNA was reverse transcribed into cDNA used as the sequencing template. Here immunoSEQ multiplex PCR was the method, and the copy in TCRdb shows in-frame clones only, minus some. The repertoire holds approximately 180,000 clones, with roughly 65% as singletons. The specimen comprised CD4+ T cells sorted from blood, sampled at week 0. The receptors here all came from a human donor with alopecia areata.

The chain combines TRBV2 with TRBJ1-4, with 9 bases identical to TRBD1. V trimming: 6 bases; J trimming: 8 bases; junction bases outside the gene matches: 1. Germline V gene lookup returns CDR1 SNHLY and CDR2 FYNNEI. The length of the CDR3 is 12 residues. The CDR3 DNA reads TGTGCCAGCAGGGGACAGGGAGAAAAACTGTTTTTT. Translating gives CASRGQGEKLFF.

This clone has more than one count but fewer than ten. The chain joins TRBV29-1 to TRBJ1-2; D is possibly TRBD1 (5 bases). Germline V gives CDR1 SQVTM, CDR2 ANQGSEA. The CDR3 length is 14 residues. V lost 7 bases and J 4 bases, leaving 19 bases between the germline ends. CDR3 in DNA: TGCAGCGCAAAGCCTTGGGGGAGTAGCTATGGCTACACCTTC. It yields the protein CSAKPWGSSYGYTF.